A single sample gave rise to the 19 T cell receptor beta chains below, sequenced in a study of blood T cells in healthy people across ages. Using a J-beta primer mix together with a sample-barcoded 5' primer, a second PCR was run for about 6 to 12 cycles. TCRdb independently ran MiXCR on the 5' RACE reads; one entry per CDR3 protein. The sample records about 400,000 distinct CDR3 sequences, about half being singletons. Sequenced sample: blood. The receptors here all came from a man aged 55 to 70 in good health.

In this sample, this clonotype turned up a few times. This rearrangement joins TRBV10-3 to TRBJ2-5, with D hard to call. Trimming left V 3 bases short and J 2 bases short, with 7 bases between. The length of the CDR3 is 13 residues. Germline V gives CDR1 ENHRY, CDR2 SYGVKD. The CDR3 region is CAISERQQETQYF. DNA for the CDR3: TGTGCCATCAGTGAACGGCAACAAGAGACCCAGTACTTC.

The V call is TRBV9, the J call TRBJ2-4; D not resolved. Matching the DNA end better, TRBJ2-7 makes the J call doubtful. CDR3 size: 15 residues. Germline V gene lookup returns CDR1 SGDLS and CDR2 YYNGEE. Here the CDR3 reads CASSPLTGPTYEQYF. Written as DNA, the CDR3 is TGTGCCAGCAGCCCCCTTACCGGACCGACCTACGAGCAGTACTTC.

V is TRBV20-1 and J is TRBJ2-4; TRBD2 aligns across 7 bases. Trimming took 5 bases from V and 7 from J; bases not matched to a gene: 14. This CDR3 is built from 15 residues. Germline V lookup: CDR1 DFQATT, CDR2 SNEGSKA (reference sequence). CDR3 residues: CSAQGAGHHRNIQYF. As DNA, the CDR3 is TGCAGTGCTCAGGGAGCGGGGCACCACCGGAACATTCAGTACTTC.

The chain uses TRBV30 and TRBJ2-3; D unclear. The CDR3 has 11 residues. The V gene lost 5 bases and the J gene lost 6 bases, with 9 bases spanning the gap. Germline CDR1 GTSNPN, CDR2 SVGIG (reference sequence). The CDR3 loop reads CAWYNGDTQYF. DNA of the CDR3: TGTGCCTGGTATAATGGGGATACGCAGTATTTT.

In DNA form, the CDR3 reads TGTGCCAACGAAAGGGACAGGGGGCGAACAGATACGCAGTATTTT. It yields the protein CANERDRGRTDTQYF. The chain joins TRBV7-9 to TRBJ2-3; 12 positions agree with TRBD1. The J segment lost 3 bases and the V segment lost 10 bases, leaving 8 bases of the junction unmatched. The CDR3 is made up of 15 amino acids. The germline gives CDR1 SEHNR, CDR2 FQNEAQ (reference sequence).

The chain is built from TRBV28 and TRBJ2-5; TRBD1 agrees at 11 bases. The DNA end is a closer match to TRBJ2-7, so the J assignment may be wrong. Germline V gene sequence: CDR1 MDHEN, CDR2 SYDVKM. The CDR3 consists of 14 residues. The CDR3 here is CASTLGQGAGEQYF. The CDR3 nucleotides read TGTGCCAGCACCCTCGGACAGGGGGCGGGCGAGCAGTACTTC.

CDR3 bases: TGTGCCAGCAGCGAGGGGGGGCATAATTCACCCCTCCACTTT. Translation: CASSEGGHNSPLHF. This chain connects TRBV2 to TRBJ1-6, with D possibly matching TRBD1 (6 bases). Germline V gene sequence: CDR1 SNHLY, CDR2 FYNNEI. The CDR3 extends over 14 amino acids. Trimming took off 6 bases at V and 5 bases at J, with 11 bases between the two ends. The full variable domain, its missing parts supplied by reference TRBV2 and TRBJ1-6, is EPEVTQTPSHQVTQMGQEVILRCVPISNHLYFYWYRQILGQKVEFLVSFYNNEISEKSEIFDDQFSVERPDGSNFTLKIRSTKLEDSAMYFCASSEGGHNSPLHFGNGTRLTVT.

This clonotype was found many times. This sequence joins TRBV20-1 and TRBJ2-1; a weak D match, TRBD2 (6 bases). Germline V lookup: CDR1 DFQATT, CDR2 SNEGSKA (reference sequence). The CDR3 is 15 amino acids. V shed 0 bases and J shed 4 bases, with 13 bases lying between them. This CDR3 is CSARDLRGAYNEQFF. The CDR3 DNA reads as TGCAGTGCTAGAGATCTGCGGGGAGCTTACAATGAGCAGTTCTTC.

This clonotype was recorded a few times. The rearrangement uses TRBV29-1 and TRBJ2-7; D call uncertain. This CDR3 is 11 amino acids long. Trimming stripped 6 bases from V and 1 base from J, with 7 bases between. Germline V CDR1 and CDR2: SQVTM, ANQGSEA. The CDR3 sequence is CSVTESYEQYF. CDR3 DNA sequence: TGCAGCGTGACCGAATCCTACGAGCAGTACTTC.

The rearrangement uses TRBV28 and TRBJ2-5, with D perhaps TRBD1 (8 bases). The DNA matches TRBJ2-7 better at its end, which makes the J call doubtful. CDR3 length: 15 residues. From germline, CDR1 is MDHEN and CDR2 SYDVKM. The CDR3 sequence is CATKKSGGGGYEQYF. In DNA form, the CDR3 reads TGTGCCACCAAAAAGTCAGGGGGCGGGGGCTACGAGCAGTACTTC.

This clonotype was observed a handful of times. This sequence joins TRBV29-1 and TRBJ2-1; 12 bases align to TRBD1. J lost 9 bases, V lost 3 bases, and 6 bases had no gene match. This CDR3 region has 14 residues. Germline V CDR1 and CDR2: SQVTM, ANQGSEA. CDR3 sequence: CSVDPGTGGGEQFF. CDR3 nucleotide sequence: TGCAGCGTTGACCCCGGGACAGGGGGCGGTGAGCAGTTCTTC.

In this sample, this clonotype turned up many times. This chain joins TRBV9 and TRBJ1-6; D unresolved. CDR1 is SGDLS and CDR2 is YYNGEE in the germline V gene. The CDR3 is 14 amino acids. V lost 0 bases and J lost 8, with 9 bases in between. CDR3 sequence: CASSVAGGDSPLHF. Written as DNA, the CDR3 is TGTGCCAGCAGCGTAGCTGGCGGGGATTCACCCCTCCACTTT.

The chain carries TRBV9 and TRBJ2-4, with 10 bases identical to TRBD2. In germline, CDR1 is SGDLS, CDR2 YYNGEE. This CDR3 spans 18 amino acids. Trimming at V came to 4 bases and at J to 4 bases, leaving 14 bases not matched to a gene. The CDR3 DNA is TGTGCCAGCAGCTTTCTAGCGGGAGTCCAAAATTTAAAAAACATTCAGTACTTC. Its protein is CASSFLAGVQNLKNIQYF.

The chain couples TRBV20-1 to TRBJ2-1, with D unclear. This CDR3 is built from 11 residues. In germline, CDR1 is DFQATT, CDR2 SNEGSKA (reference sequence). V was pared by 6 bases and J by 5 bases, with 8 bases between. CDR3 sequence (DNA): TGCAGTGCCCCGACCCACAATGAGCAGTTCTTC. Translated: CSAPTHNEQFF.

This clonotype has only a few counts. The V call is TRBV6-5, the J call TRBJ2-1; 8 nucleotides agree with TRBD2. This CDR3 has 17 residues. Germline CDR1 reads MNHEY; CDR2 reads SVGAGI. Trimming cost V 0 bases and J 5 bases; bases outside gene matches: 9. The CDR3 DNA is TGTGCCAGCAGTTACTCGTCCCCTAGCGGGTCCCACAATGAGCAGTTCTTC. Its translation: CASSYSSPSGSHNEQFF.

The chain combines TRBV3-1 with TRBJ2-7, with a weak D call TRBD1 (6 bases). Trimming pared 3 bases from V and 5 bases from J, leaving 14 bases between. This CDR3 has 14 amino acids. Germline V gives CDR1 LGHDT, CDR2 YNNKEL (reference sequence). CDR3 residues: CASSHWQGSHEQYF. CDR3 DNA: TGTGCCAGCAGCCATTGGCAGGGGTCCCACGAGCAGTACTTC.

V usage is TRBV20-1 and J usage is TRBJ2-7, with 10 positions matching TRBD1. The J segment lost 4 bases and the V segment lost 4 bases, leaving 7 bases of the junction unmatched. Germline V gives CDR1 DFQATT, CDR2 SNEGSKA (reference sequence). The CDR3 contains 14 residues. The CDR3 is CSAIRQGASYEQYF. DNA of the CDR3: TGCAGTGCTATCAGACAGGGGGCGTCTTACGAGCAGTACTTC.

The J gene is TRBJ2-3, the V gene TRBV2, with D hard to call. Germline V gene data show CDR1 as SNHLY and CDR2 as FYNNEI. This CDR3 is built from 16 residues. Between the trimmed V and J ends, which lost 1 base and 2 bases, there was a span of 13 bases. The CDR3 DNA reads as TGTGCCAGCAGTGAAGGGCTCAGGTCGAACACAGATACGCAGTATTTT. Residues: CASSEGLRSNTDTQYF.

The DNA of the CDR3 is TGTGCCAGCAGCCCTGGGGCGTTAGCGGGAGGATACGAGCAGTACTTC. Amino acid sequence: CASSPGALAGGYEQYF. The chain employs TRBV7-2 and TRBJ2-7; TRBD2 matches at 10 bases. The CDR3 has 16 amino acids. Germline lookup yields CDR1 SGHTA and CDR2 FQGNSA. The J segment lost 4 bases and the V segment lost 5 bases, leaving 11 bases of the junction unmatched.